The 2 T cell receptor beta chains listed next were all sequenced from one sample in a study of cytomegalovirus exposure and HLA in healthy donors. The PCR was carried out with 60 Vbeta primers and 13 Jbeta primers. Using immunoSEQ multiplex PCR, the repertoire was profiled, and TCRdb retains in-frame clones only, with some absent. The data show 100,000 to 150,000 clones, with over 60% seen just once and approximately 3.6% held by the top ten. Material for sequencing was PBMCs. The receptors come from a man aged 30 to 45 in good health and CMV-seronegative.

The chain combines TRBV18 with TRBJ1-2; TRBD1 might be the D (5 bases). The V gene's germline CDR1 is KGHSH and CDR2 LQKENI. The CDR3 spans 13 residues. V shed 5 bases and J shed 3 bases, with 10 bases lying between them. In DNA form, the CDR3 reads TGTGCCAGCTCATTAGGGACTGACTATGGCTACACCTTC. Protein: CASSLGTDYGYTF.

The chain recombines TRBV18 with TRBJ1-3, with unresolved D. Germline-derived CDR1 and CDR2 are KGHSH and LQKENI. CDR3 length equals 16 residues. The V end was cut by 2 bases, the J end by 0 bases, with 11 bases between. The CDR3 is CASSPLRARSGNTIYF. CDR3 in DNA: TGTGCCAGCTCACCATTGAGAGCCCGCTCTGGAAACACCATATATTTT.